A selection of T cell receptor beta chains follows, all from one sample in a study of CD8 T cells in ankylosing spondylitis. TCRdb reanalysed the 5' RACE reads using MiXCR and keeps one entry per CDR3 protein. Of about 390,000 distinct CDR3 sequences listed, around 20% are singletons. Input material: blood, either unsorted or a sorted T cell fraction (not recorded which). Receptors originate from a male donor with ankylosing spondylitis. The CDR3 runs from the conserved cysteine through the conserved F or W. D genes are given only for firm matches. Expanded clones are given a class, and other clones once, few, many or no size at all.

TRBJ1-2,.,TRBV20-1,TRBD1,TGCAGTGCCCCGGGACAGGGGGTTGTTTCTAACTATGGCTACACCTTC,CSAPGQGVVSNYGYTF
TRBJ1-1,.,TRBV7-2,TRBD1,TGTGCCAGCAGCAGGCAGGGGGCGGACACTGAAGCTTTCTTT,CASSRQGADTEAFF
TRBJ2-1,.,TRBV12-3/TRBV12-4,TRBD2,TGTGCCAGCAGCCCCAGGGCGGGGGTCTACAATGAGCAGTTCTTC,CASSPRAGVYNEQFF
TRBJ2-2,few,TRBV27,TRBD1,TGTGCCAGCAGTTTCAGGACAGGGGCGAACACCGGGGAGCTGTTTTTT,CASSFRTGANTGELFF
TRBJ2-3,few,TRBV12-3/TRBV12-4,.,TGTGCCAGCAGCTGGGGCAGCTCTAGCACAGATACGCAGTATTTT,CASSWGSSSTDTQYF
TRBJ2-7,.,TRBV3-1,.,TGTGCCAGCAGTCTCGGAGAGTACGAGCAGTACTTC,CASSLGEYEQYF
TRBJ1-1,.,TRBV10-3,.,TGTGCCATCAGTGAGTCGCGGGGACCGGGGAACACTGAAGCTTTCTTT,CAISESRGPGNTEAFF
TRBJ2-7,once,TRBV24-1,.,TGTGCCACCAGTGATAGGGCCGAGCAGTACTTC,CATSDRAEQYF
TRBJ1-6,few,TRBV12-3/TRBV12-4,TRBD1,TGTGCCAGCAGCCTCGGGACAGTTAATTCACCCCTCCACTTT,CASSLGTVNSPLHF
TRBJ2-1,many,TRBV5-1,TRBD2,TGCGCCAGCAGCTTAACCGGGACTAGCGGCTACAATGAGCAGTTCTTC,CASSLTGTSGYNEQFF
TRBJ2-1,.,TRBV29-1,TRBD2,TGCAGCTTCCATTTGGCGGGAGGGTTCAATGAGCAGTTCTTC,CSFHLAGGFNEQFF
TRBJ2-1,.,TRBV10-3,TRBD2,TGTGCCATCAGTGGTGTGCGGTCTAGCGGGGCATACAATGAGCAGTTCTTC,CAISGVRSSGAYNEQFF
TRBJ1-5,few,TRBV7-9,.,TGTGCCAGCAGCGACACACGCGAGAGCAATCAGCCCCAGCATTTT,CASSDTRESNQPQHF
TRBJ2-3,.,TRBV28,.,TGTGCCACCACGGGTCGGGCGGCGAATACGCAGTATTTT,CATTGRAANTQYF
TRBJ2-2,many,TRBV5-1,.,TGCGCCAGCAGCATACGGACGGAAGCAACCGGGGAGCTGTTTTTT,CASSIRTEATGELFF
TRBJ1-1,few,TRBV7-9,.,TGTGCCAGCAGCTTAAACTATCGCACTGAAGCTTTCTTT,CASSLNYRTEAFF
TRBJ2-1,few,TRBV20-1,.,TGCAGTGCTACAGGGGCTAAGTACAATGAGCAGTTCTTC,CSATGAKYNEQFF
TRBJ2-5,few,TRBV6-1,TRBD2,TGTGCCAGCACTGCGAGCGGGAGAAGGGGAGAGACCCAGTACTTC,CASTASGRRGETQYF
TRBJ2-1,few,TRBV20-1,.,TGCAGTGCTACCAGCGGGACAGTCTACAATGAGCAGTTCTTC,CSATSGTVYNEQFF
TRBJ2-2,.,TRBV7-8,.,TGTGCCAGCAGCTTAGTCCCGGGTACGAACACCGGGGAGCTGTTTTTT,CASSLVPGTNTGELFF
TRBJ1-1,few,TRBV2,.,TGTGCCATTAAGCGGCCGACGGGGTCTTCCGAAGCTTTCTTT,CAIKRPTGSSEAFF
TRBJ2-5,.,TRBV14,TRBD2,TGTGCCAGCAGACCTAGCGGAGTTCGAGAGACCCAGTACTTC,CASRPSGVRETQYF
TRBJ2-1,.,TRBV24-1,.,TGTGCCACCAGTGACCCCACAGGGAACAATGAGCAGTTCTTC,CATSDPTGNNEQFF
TRBJ1-6,.,TRBV12-3/TRBV12-4,TRBD1,TGTGCCAGCAGTGAGCGACAGGGGGCACGGAATTCACCCCTCCACTTT,CASSERQGARNSPLHF
TRBJ2-7,few,TRBV15,.,TGTGCCACCAGCAGAGATCAAGCTAGCCGGGGGGAGCAGTACTTC,CATSRDQASRGEQYF
TRBJ2-1,few,TRBV29-1,TRBD2,TGCAGCGTTGACGCATTAGCGGGAGACAATGAGCAGTTCTTC,CSVDALAGDNEQFF
TRBJ2-1,few,TRBV30,.,TGTGCCTGGAGTGTAGGGCTTGGGACTTTTAATGAGCAGTTCTTC,CAWSVGLGTFNEQFF
TRBJ2-2,few,TRBV20-1,.,TGCAGTGCTAGAGATGAGGGACGGAACACCGGGGAGCTGTTTTTT,CSARDEGRNTGELFF
TRBJ1-3,few,TRBV7-2,.,TGTGCCAGCAGCTTGGGGTTTGGAGGGGAGGCTGGAAACACCATATATTTT,CASSLGFGGEAGNTIYF
TRBJ2-1,.,TRBV5-1,.,TGCGCCAGCAGCTTGGCCGGGGGGCACTACAATGAGCAGTTCTTC,CASSLAGGHYNEQFF
TRBJ2-6,few,TRBV6-1,TRBD1,TGTGCCAGCTGGGACAGGGCCTCTGGGGCCAACGTCCTGACTTTC,CASWDRASGANVLTF
TRBJ1-4,few,TRBV5-1,.,TGCGCCAGCAGCTGGAGAGGGGGATCAACTAATGAAAAACTGTTTTTT,CASSWRGGSTNEKLFF
TRBJ1-4,many,TRBV3-1,.,TGTGCCAGCAGCCAAGATTACAACGGAGGAGAAAAACTGTTTTTT,CASSQDYNGGEKLFF
TRBJ2-2,few,TRBV4-1,TRBD1,TGCGCCAGCAGCCAAGGACAGGGGGCTGACGGGGAGCTGTTTTTT,CASSQGQGADGELFF
TRBJ1-4,once,TRBV4-2,.,TGTGCCAGCAGGCCATTTCTAGAGTTCGGTGAAAAACTGTTTTTT,CASRPFLEFGEKLFF
TRBJ2-2,few,TRBV6-5,TRBD2,TGTGCCAGCAGTTCTGGACTCACTATGGGGGGGACCGGGGAGCTGTTTTTT,CASSSGLTMGGTGELFF
TRBJ2-3,many,TRBV7-3,.,TGTGCCAGCAGCGTCCTAGGCCGGGATACGCAGTATTTT,CASSVLGRDTQYF
TRBJ2-7,few,TRBV20-1,TRBD2,TGCAGTGCTAGCGGACTAGCGGACCTCGGGCAGTACTTC,CSASGLADLGQYF
TRBJ1-2,.,TRBV6-2/TRBV6-3,.,TGTGCCAGCAGTTACTATTCGGGAGGTAACTATGGCTACACCTTC,CASSYYSGGNYGYTF
TRBJ2-4,.,TRBV20-1,.,TGCAGTGCTCCAGGGTTGGAAGGGGACATTCAGTACTTC,CSAPGLEGDIQYF
TRBJ2-5,.,TRBV12-3/TRBV12-4,.,TGTGCCAGCAGTACGACCAGGGGCCATGAGCAGTACTTC,CASSTTRGHEQYF
TRBJ2-2,many,TRBV7-9,.,TGTGCCAGCAGCAGGGAGGCGAACACCGGGGAGCTGTTTTTT,CASSREANTGELFF